The entry below gives a single T cell receptor beta chain sequence along with its context. This specimen belongs to a study of blood T cell repertoires in COVID-19. As for the study in general: Samples came from the United States, Italy and Spain, spanning acute and convalescent COVID-19.

Per the original methods: Reference gene primer amplification gave estimated nucleated cell counts. Sequencing was performed with immunoSEQ multiplex PCR; in TCRdb, only in-frame clones are kept and a portion is missing. The V and J calls and clone size were taken over from that table, and D and trimming were inferred from the DNA. The sample includes about 250,000 clones, around four fifths of them seen just once. V dropped 5 bases and J dropped 1; count of bases not matched to a gene: 7. The CDR3 spans 16 residues. The germline gives CDR1 SGHRS, CDR2 YFSETQ. This sequence was found in a man aged 45 to 65 with acute or convalescent COVID-19. Sequenced: peripheral blood. The chain couples TRBV5-1 to TRBJ2-2, with 8 bases matching TRBD1. The CDR3 loop reads CASRARGTGNTGELFF. In nucleotides, the CDR3 is TGCGCCAGCAGGGCCAGGGGGACAGGGAACACCGGGGAGCTGTTTTTT.